The 8 T cell receptor beta chains below come from one sample, sequenced in a study of cytomegalovirus exposure and HLA in healthy donors. This PCR relied on a set of 60 Vbeta primers and 13 Jbeta primers. Assay used: immunoSEQ multiplex PCR; TCRdb lists only in-frame clones, some missing. The data contain hundreds of thousands of clones, roughly 68% of them seen just once; the ten biggest clones take up 2.6%. The sequencing input was PBMCs. These TCRs come from a man aged 40-50 years in good health and CMV-seropositive.

CDR3 coding DNA: TGTGCCAGCAGCCTGTCGGGGGCCAAAAACATTCAGTACTTC. Its protein is CASSLSGAKNIQYF. This chain uses TRBV6-5 with TRBJ2-4; D is perhaps TRBD2 (5 bases). The CDR3 loop spans 14 amino acids. V was pared by 6 bases and J by 1 base, with 10 bases between. In germline, CDR1 is MNHEY, CDR2 SVGAGI.

This clone has only a few counts. The DNA of the CDR3 is TGTGCCAGTGCCCGGGGGATAGGGCAGGCCAAAAACATTCAGTACTTC. This gives the protein CASARGIGQAKNIQYF. This chain joins TRBV19 and TRBJ2-4, with a tentative D call TRBD2 (6 bases). The CDR3 runs to 16 residues. Germline values: CDR1 LNHDA, CDR2 SQIVND (reference sequence). The germline V and J ends were trimmed by 8 bases and 1 base, with 18 bases remaining between them.

In DNA form, the CDR3 reads TGTGCCAGCAGTGAACTGCCAGGTCCTAACTATGGCTACACCTTC. Translating gives CASSELPGPNYGYTF. J is TRBJ1-2 and V is TRBV6-1; D call uncertain. Germline lookup yields CDR1 MNHNS and CDR2 SASEGT. CDR3 length equals 15 residues. With 2 bases removed from V and 0 bases from J, the gap between germline ends came to 10 bases.

The chain is built from TRBV10-3 and TRBJ2-7, with 7 bases matching TRBD1. This CDR3 is built from 15 residues. Germline-derived CDR1 and CDR2 are ENHRY and SYGVKD. Losses at the gene ends were 2 bases for V and 7 bases for J; bases not matched to a gene: 11. The CDR3 nucleotides are TGTGCCATCAGTGAGCCCAGGGGGACCTGGGTTGAGCAGTACTTC. Protein product: CAISEPRGTWVEQYF.

In nucleotides, the CDR3 is TGTGCCAGCTCACCAACACTCGGGGCACAGGGGGCGAAGGGGTCCCAGCATTTT. It encodes CASSPTLGAQGAKGSQHF. The genes are TRBV18 and TRBJ1-5; the match to TRBD1 covers 9 bases. J gave up 11 bases and V 2 bases, and 19 bases lay outside the gene matches. The germline gives CDR1 KGHSH, CDR2 LQKENI. This CDR3 has 18 amino acids.

The chain has TRBV9 and TRBJ1-2, with D uncertain. Germline loops: CDR1 SGDLS, CDR2 YYNGEE. V was shortened by 0 bases and J by 6 bases, with 9 bases between the two germline ends. The CDR3 spans 13 residues. CDR3 DNA: TGTGCCAGCAGCGTAGGGGAGCCGAATGGCTACACCTTC. It yields the protein CASSVGEPNGYTF.

This clone was seen only a few times. The rearrangement links TRBV6-1 to TRBJ2-7, with 7 bases matching TRBD1. The germline V gene has CDR1 MNHNS and CDR2 SASEGT. J gave up 2 bases and V 6 bases, and 7 bases lay outside the gene matches. CDR3 length: 14 amino acids. CDR3 sequence (DNA): TGTGCCAGCAGATACAGGGGCCGCACCTACGAGCAGTACTTC. Translation gives CASRYRGRTYEQYF.

V is TRBV11-2 and J is TRBJ1-1; 7 bases align to TRBD1. The CDR3 runs 18 residues. Per the germline V gene, CDR1 is SGHAT and CDR2 is FQNNGV. V shed 5 bases and J 4 bases; nucleotides not matched to a gene: 19. CDR3 residues: CASSLRIRQGLFGTEAFF. In nucleotides, the CDR3 is TGTGCCAGCAGCCTAAGAATCAGACAGGGTCTCTTTGGCACTGAAGCTTTCTTT.